This TCR beta chain is from a study of blood T cells in healthy people across ages. Across the whole study: Per every two T cells, about one barcoded beta molecule was captured by template switching.

A second 7 to 11 cycle PCR used barcoded and J-beta primers. Each CDR3 protein gets one entry after TCRdb re-called the 5' RACE reads with MiXCR. The data show 550,000 to 650,000 distinct CDR3 sequences, with approximately 26% seen just once and 3.6% held by the top ten. In addition, the sample was reused for a study of T cells of mothers and their children. That source reports: The study found slightly higher but non-significant overlap in related versus unrelated mother-child pairs.

The sample was blood. The receptor comes from a boy younger than 10 in good health.

CDR3 DNA sequence: TGTGCCAGCAACCCCACCGTGGGGGCTTACAATGAGCAGTTCTTC. Residues: CASNPTVGAYNEQFF. The J gene is TRBJ2-1, the V gene TRBV12-3 or TRBV12-4, with a tentative D call TRBD1 (6 bases). CDR3 length: 15 amino acids. Trimming cost V 7 bases and J 4 bases, with 17 bases left between them.